This TCR beta chain appears in the sequencing data of a study of control samples from healthy donors and cancer patients. Germline values: CDR1 LNHDA, CDR2 SQIVND (reference sequence). The V and J ends lost 2 bases and 5 bases, in that order; junction bases with no gene match: 4. The CDR3 contains 14 residues. Generated by immunoSEQ multiplex PCR, the TCRdb table keeps only in-frame clones and is missing some. The table has 150,000 or so clones, 90% to 95% seen once. This sequence joins TRBV19 and TRBJ2-5; TRBD1 matches at 8 bases. The sequenced sample consisted of PBMCs. This receptor was obtained from a man in his 60s with colorectal cancer. CDR3 DNA: TGTGCCAGTAGTATAACGACAGGGGCTGAGACCCAGTACTTC. Amino acids: CASSITTGAETQYF.